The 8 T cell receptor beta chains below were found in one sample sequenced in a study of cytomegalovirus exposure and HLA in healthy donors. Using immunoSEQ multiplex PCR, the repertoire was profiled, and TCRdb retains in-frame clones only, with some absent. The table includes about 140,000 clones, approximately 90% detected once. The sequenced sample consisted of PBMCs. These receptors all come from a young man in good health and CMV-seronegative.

The CDR3 spells CASSQNRGNYNEQFF. The DNA for the CDR3 is TGTGCCAGCAGCCAGAACAGGGGTAACTACAATGAGCAGTTCTTC. The rearrangement links TRBV6-5 to TRBJ2-1, with 7 bases identical to TRBD1. Germline V gene lookup returns CDR1 MNHEY and CDR2 SVGAGI. V dropped 6 bases and J dropped 3; count of bases not matched to a gene: 8. The CDR3 covers 15 residues.

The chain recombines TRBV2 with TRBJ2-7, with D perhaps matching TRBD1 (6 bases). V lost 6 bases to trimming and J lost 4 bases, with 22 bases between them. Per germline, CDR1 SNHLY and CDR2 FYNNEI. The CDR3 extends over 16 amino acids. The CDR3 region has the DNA TGTGCCAGCAGCGCCCGATCACAGGGTGCACCATACGAGCAGTACGTC. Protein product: CASSARSQGAPYEQYV.

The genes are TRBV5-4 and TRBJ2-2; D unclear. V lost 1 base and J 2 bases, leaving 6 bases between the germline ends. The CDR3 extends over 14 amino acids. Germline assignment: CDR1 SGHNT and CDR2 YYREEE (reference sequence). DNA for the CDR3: TGTGCCAGCAGCTTGACTCAAAACACCGGGGAGCTGTTTTTT. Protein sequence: CASSLTQNTGELFF.

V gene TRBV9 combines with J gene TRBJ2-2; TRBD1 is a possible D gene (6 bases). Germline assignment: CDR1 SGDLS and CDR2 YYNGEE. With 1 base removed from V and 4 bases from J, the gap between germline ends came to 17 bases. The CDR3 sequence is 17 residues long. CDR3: CASSVFLAQGSTGELFF. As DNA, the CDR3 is TGTGCCAGCAGCGTATTTCTGGCACAGGGTAGCACCGGGGAGCTGTTTTTT.

The CDR3 coding sequence is TGTGCCAGCAGCCCAGGGGCCGAGACGCAGTATTTT. Protein: CASSPGAETQYF. The chain recombines TRBV9 with TRBJ2-3; D possibly corresponds to TRBD1 (6 bases). Germline V gives CDR1 SGDLS, CDR2 YYNGEE. The CDR3 extends over 12 amino acids. Trimming left V 4 bases short and J 9 bases short, with 12 bases between.

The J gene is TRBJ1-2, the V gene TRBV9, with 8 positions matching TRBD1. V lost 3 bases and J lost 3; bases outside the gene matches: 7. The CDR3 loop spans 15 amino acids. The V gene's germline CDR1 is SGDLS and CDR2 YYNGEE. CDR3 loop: CASSARTGLHYGYTF. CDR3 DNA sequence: TGTGCCAGCAGCGCTCGGACAGGGCTTCACTATGGCTACACCTTC.

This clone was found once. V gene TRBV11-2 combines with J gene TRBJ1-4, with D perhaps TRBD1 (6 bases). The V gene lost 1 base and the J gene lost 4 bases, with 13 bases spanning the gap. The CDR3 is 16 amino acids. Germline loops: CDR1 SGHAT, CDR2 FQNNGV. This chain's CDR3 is CASSLGHRADNEKLFF. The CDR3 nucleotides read TGTGCCAGCAGCTTAGGGCACAGGGCGGATAATGAAAAACTGTTTTTT.

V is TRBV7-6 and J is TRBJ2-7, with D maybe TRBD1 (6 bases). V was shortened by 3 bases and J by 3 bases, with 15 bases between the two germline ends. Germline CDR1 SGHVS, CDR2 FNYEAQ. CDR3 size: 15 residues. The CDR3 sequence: CASSLETGWGYEQYF. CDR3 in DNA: TGTGCCAGCAGCTTGGAGACAGGTTGGGGCTACGAGCAGTACTTC.